The rows below give T cell receptor beta chains drawn from one sample of a study of cytomegalovirus exposure and HLA in healthy donors. Libraries were prepared by immunoSEQ multiplex PCR; TCRdb keeps only in-frame clonotypes and omits some of them. The sample holds about 210,000 clones, about 80% seen once. The sample was PBMCs. Receptor source: a male donor in good health and CMV-seronegative. Both conserved end residues are part of each CDR3. Fields, in order: J gene, V gene, CDR3 length, CDR3 protein.

j_call: TRBJ1-2; v_call: TRBV27; cdr3_length: 15; cdr3_aa: CASSPGTGLNYGYTF
j_call: TRBJ2-2; v_call: TRBV19; cdr3_length: 15; cdr3_aa: CASIPSGMNTGELFF
j_call: TRBJ2-5; v_call: TRBV2; cdr3_length: 14; cdr3_aa: CASSDWPREETQYF
j_call: TRBJ2-3; v_call: TRBV4-2; cdr3_length: 15; cdr3_aa: CASSQERGGSDTQYF
j_call: TRBJ1-4; v_call: TRBV6-6; cdr3_length: 14; cdr3_aa: CASSITGAGEKLFF
j_call: TRBJ2-3; v_call: TRBV11-3; cdr3_length: 18; cdr3_aa: CASSLGVAGSGSTDTQYF
j_call: TRBJ2-7; v_call: TRBV5-4; cdr3_length: 16; cdr3_aa: CASSPDPKTGAYEQYF
j_call: TRBJ1-4; v_call: TRBV5-1; cdr3_length: 13; cdr3_aa: CASSGRPNEKLFF
j_call: TRBJ2-1; v_call: TRBV7-2; cdr3_length: 18; cdr3_aa: CASLDRSVGGGRYNEQFF
j_call: TRBJ2-7; v_call: TRBV2; cdr3_length: 15; cdr3_aa: CASSVFRGRPYEQYF
j_call: TRBJ2-7; v_call: TRBV5-1; cdr3_length: 13; cdr3_aa: CASSMDRAYEQYF
j_call: TRBJ2-7; v_call: TRBV27; cdr3_length: 13; cdr3_aa: CASSPWRGYEQYF
j_call: TRBJ1-3; v_call: TRBV5-1; cdr3_length: 17; cdr3_aa: CASREGDRGISGNTIYF
j_call: TRBJ2-5; v_call: TRBV28; cdr3_length: 15; cdr3_aa: CASRTRGAGKETQYF
j_call: TRBJ2-5; v_call: TRBV7-2; cdr3_length: 15; cdr3_aa: CASSSLGGVQETQYF
j_call: TRBJ1-4; v_call: TRBV4-3; cdr3_length: 16; cdr3_aa: CASSQDYAGSNEKLFF
j_call: TRBJ2-2; v_call: TRBV18; cdr3_length: 16; cdr3_aa: CASSASGRPNTGELFF
j_call: TRBJ2-7; v_call: TRBV25-1; cdr3_length: 15; cdr3_aa: CASSPGTGVSDEQYF
j_call: TRBJ1-5; v_call: TRBV30; cdr3_length: 13; cdr3_aa: CAWTGGSNQPQHF
j_call: TRBJ2-1; v_call: TRBV29-1; cdr3_length: 14; cdr3_aa: CSVVGGGGAIEQFF
j_call: TRBJ2-4; v_call: TRBV29-1; cdr3_length: 12; cdr3_aa: CSVDSRGGFQYF
j_call: TRBJ2-5; v_call: TRBV5-6; cdr3_length: 14; cdr3_aa: CASSFSLQQETQYF
j_call: TRBJ2-7; v_call: TRBV9; cdr3_length: 15; cdr3_aa: CASSVDGQGDYEQYF
j_call: TRBJ2-7; v_call: TRBV27; cdr3_length: 13; cdr3_aa: CATGVGGSYEQYF
j_call: TRBJ2-5; v_call: TRBV4-3; cdr3_length: 14; cdr3_aa: CASSPGQGGETQYF
j_call: TRBJ1-2; v_call: TRBV10-3; cdr3_length: 17; cdr3_aa: CAISEGTGVRANYGYTF
j_call: TRBJ1-5; v_call: TRBV10-1; cdr3_length: 12; cdr3_aa: CAIGESGQPQHF
j_call: TRBJ2-7; v_call: TRBV28; cdr3_length: 15; cdr3_aa: CASSLLSSGSYEQYF
j_call: TRBJ1-1; v_call: TRBV5-8; cdr3_length: 12; cdr3_aa: CASSRERPEAFF
j_call: TRBJ2-5; v_call: TRBV6-5; cdr3_length: 13; cdr3_aa: CASRPGGQETQYF
j_call: TRBJ2-3; v_call: TRBV4-3; cdr3_length: 21; cdr3_aa: CASSQVFLRASGRVGTDTQYF